One sample yielded the 14 T cell receptor beta chains listed below, sequenced in a study of T-cell reconstitution after alpha-beta-depleted transplantation in children. Preparation of the TCRbeta library involved a method that used unique molecular identifiers. Using its own MiXCR run on the PCR reads, TCRdb lists one record per CDR3 protein. The table records about a million distinct CDR3 sequences, about 31% of them present only once. This specimen consisted of PBMCs, mostly from graft donor cells, obtained 360 days after TCRalphabeta/CD19-depleted stem cell transplant. The origin of the receptors is a boy younger than two who had a stem cell transplant for SCID, so the T cells may come from the graft donor.

The table lists this clonotype with many counts. The CDR3 nucleotides are TGTGCCAGCAGCTTGACAGGGCCCAATGAGCAGTTCTTC. As protein: CASSLTGPNEQFF. This chain links TRBV5-5 with TRBJ2-1; D is possibly TRBD1 (6 bases). This CDR3 is 13 amino acids long. CDR1 and CDR2 (germline): SGHKS, YYEKEE (reference sequence). Trimming pared 1 base from V and 6 bases from J, leaving 8 bases between.

Only a few counts were recorded for this clonotype. The CDR3: CASSLDRGRMRYEQYF. For the CDR3, the DNA is TGTGCCAGCAGCTTGGACAGGGGGCGAATGAGATACGAGCAGTACTTC. J is TRBJ2-7 and V is TRBV7-9, with TRBD1 matching 11 bases. V was pared by 3 bases and J by 4 bases, with 8 bases of the junction left unmatched. The CDR3 contains 16 residues. The germline gives CDR1 SEHNR, CDR2 FQNEAQ (reference sequence).

The sample holds a few counts of this clonotype. The chain employs TRBV4-2 and TRBJ2-1, with 8 nucleotides matching TRBD1. J was trimmed by 1 base and V by 2 bases; bases with no gene match: 7. The CDR3 contains 17 residues. The germline V gene has CDR1 LGHNA and CDR2 YNFKEQ. This chain's CDR3 is CASSQHPGQASYNEQFF. In DNA form, the CDR3 reads TGTGCCAGCAGCCAACATCCGGGACAGGCATCCTACAATGAGCAGTTCTTC.

This rearrangement joins TRBV4-3 to TRBJ1-2; 7 bases align to TRBD1. Germline V CDR1 and CDR2: LGHNA, YSLEER. The CDR3 extends over 15 amino acids. Trimming at V came to 3 bases and at J to 8 bases, leaving 12 bases not matched to a gene. CDR3 loop: CASSQTNTGVWGYTF. The CDR3 DNA is TGCGCCAGCAGCCAGACGAACACAGGGGTTTGGGGCTACACCTTC.

The rearrangement joins TRBV20-1 to TRBJ2-5; D is perhaps TRBD1 (6 bases). Germline V gene data show CDR1 as DFQATT and CDR2 as SNEGSKA (reference sequence). The V and J ends lost 8 bases and 2 bases respectively, with 9 bases between them. The CDR3 length is 11 residues. The CDR3 DNA reads as TGCAGTATGACAGGTCAAGAGACCCAGTACTTC. As protein: CSMTGQETQYF.

This chain joins TRBV20-1 and TRBJ2-3, with D possibly called TRBD1 or TRBD2 (6 bases each). From germline, CDR1 is DFQATT and CDR2 SNEGSKA (reference sequence). V was cut by 5 bases and J by 2 bases, with 23 bases left in between. The CDR3 contains 17 residues. CDR3 DNA: TGCAGTGCTCTCCCCCGCCCTCTTACGGGGGCCACAGATACGCAGTATTTT. Translated: CSALPRPLTGATDTQYF.

The table lists this clonotype with a few counts. This chain connects TRBV12-3 or TRBV12-4 to TRBJ2-7; no clear D gene. V was clipped by 6 bases and J by 2 bases, with 17 bases between them. The CDR3 covers 15 residues. This CDR3 reads CASRKPGPYPYEQYF. In DNA, the CDR3 is TGTGCCAGCAGGAAACCGGGCCCCTACCCCTACGAGCAGTACTTC.

This clonotype was seen a handful of times. V gene TRBV20-1 combines with J gene TRBJ1-1; no clear D gene. The CDR3 runs 14 residues. CDR1 is DFQATT, CDR2 SNEGSKA, per germline (reference sequence). V lost 3 bases to trimming and J lost 0 bases, with 11 bases between them. The CDR3 region is CSARPRVVNTEAFF. Here the CDR3 DNA reads TGCAGTGCTAGGCCCCGAGTTGTGAACACTGAAGCTTTCTTT.

At least ten counts were recorded for this clonotype. The V gene is TRBV12-3 or TRBV12-4, the J gene TRBJ2-2; D ambiguous. V dropped 3 bases and J dropped 0 bases, with 5 bases sitting between them. The CDR3 contains 14 residues. The CDR3 DNA follows: TGTGCCAGCAGTTTGAGGCCGAACACCGGGGAGCTGTTTTTT. Translation gives CASSLRPNTGELFF.

The rearrangement uses TRBV20-1 and TRBJ2-3; D gene ambiguous. The CDR3 length is 11 residues. The germline V gene has CDR1 DFQATT and CDR2 SNEGSKA (reference sequence). Trimming stripped 5 bases from V and 4 bases from J, with 7 bases between. The CDR3 nucleotides read TGCAGTGCTGCCGCTCCAGATACGCAGTATTTT. Its translation: CSAAAPDTQYF.

The chain recombines TRBV6-5 with TRBJ2-3, with 7 bases lining up with TRBD2. Germline CDR1 MNHEY, CDR2 SVGAGI. CDR3 size: 12 residues. The CDR3 sequence is CVTSREEDTQYF. For the CDR3, the DNA is TGTGTCACGAGTCGGGAGGAAGATACGCAGTATTTT.

J is TRBJ2-6 and V is TRBV15, with D hard to call. Trimming took 0 bases from V and 0 from J, leaving 6 bases between them. Germline values: CDR1 LNHNV, CDR2 YYDKDF (reference sequence). The CDR3 runs to 16 residues. DNA of the CDR3: TGTGCCACCAGCAGAGACTCGTCCTCTGGGGCCAACGTCCTGACTTTC. Encoded protein: CATSRDSSSGANVLTF. Full variable domain (missing parts from reference TRBV15 and TRBJ2-6): DAMVIQNPRYQVTQFGKPVTLSCSQTLNHNVMYWYQQKSSQAPKLLFHYYDKDFNNEADTPDNFQSRRPNTSFCFLDIRSPGLGDTAMYLCATSRDSSSGANVLTFGAGSRLTVL.

V gene TRBV6-5 combines with J gene TRBJ2-5, with a possible D match to TRBD2 (6 bases). The CDR3 loop spans 17 amino acids. V was trimmed by 2 bases and J by 5 bases, leaving 21 bases between them. Germline V gene data show CDR1 as MNHEY and CDR2 as SVGAGI. CDR3 in amino acids: CASSYDQLRRGRETQYF. As DNA, the CDR3 is TGTGCCAGCAGTTACGACCAACTGAGGCGGGGCCGCGAGACCCAGTACTTC.

The table lists this clonotype with a few counts. The chain combines TRBV5-4 with TRBJ2-4; D gene uncertain. Germline CDR1 and CDR2: SGHNT and YYREEE (reference sequence). CDR3 length equals 16 residues. Trimming shortened V by 4 bases and J by 1 base, and 15 bases separated the two germline ends. Here the CDR3 reads CASSDPLGEAKNIQYF. The CDR3 nucleotides read TGTGCCAGCAGCGACCCACTGGGCGAGGCCAAAAACATTCAGTACTTC.